This TCR beta chain was identified during a study of CD8 T cells in ankylosing spondylitis. Molecular-barcoded quantitative 5'-RACE produced these TCR beta libraries. MiXCR was run by TCRdb on the 5' RACE reads, yielding one entry per CDR3 protein. Here the sample spans about 160,000 distinct CDR3 sequences, around 45% being singletons. Regarding this clonotype: What it binds is unknown.

The CDR3 contains 16 residues. J gave up 1 base and V 0 bases, and 2 bases lay outside the gene matches. Germline V gives CDR1 SGHKS, CDR2 YYEKEE (reference sequence). Study-level results: As reported, disease-linked clones showed significant enrichment in matched ankylosing spondylitis synovial fluid. A subset of motif variants has previously been described in the synovial fluid and blood of reactive arthritis. A motif of 7 to 9 highly homologous TCR beta variants was seen as apparently characteristic of ankylosing spondylitis blood.

The source is a male donor with ankylosing spondylitis. Specimen: synovial fluid, either unsorted or a sorted T cell fraction (not recorded which). The chain links TRBV5-5 to TRBJ2-5; 11 bases agree with TRBD2. CDR3 sequence reads: CASSLGLAGIQETQYF. CDR3 DNA: TGTGCCAGCAGCTTGGGACTAGCGGGGATCCAAGAGACCCAGTACTTC.